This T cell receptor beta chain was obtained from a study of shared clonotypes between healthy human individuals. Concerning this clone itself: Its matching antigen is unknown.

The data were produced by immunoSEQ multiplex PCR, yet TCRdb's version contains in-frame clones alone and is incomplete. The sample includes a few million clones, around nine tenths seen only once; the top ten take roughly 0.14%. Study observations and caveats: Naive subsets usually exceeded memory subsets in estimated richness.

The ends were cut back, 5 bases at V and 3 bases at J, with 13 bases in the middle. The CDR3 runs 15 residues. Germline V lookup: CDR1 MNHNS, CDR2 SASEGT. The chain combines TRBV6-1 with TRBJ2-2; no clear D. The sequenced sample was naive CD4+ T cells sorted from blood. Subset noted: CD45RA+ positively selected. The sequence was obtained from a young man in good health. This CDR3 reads CASSKGLGDTGELFF. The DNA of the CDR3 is TGTGCCAGCAGTAAAGGGCTTGGTGACACCGGGGAGCTGTTTTTT.